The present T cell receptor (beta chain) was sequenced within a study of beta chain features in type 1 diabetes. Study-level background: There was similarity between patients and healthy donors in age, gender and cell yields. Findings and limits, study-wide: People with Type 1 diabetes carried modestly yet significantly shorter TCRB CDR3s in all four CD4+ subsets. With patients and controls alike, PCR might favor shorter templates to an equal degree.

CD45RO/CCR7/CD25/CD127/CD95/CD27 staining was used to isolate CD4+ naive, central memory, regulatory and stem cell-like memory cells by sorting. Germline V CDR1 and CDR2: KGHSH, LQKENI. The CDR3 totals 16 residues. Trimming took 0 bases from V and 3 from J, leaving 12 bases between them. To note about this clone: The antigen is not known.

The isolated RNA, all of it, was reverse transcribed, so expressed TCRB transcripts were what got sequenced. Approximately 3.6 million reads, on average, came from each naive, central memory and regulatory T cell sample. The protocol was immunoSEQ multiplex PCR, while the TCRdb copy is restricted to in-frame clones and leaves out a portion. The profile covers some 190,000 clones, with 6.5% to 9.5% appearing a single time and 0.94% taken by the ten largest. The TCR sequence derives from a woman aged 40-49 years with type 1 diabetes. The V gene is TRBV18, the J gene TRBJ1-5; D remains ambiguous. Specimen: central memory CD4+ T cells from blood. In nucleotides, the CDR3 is TGTGCCAGCTCACCACCGGGAGCAGGTCTCAATCAGCCCCAGCATTTT. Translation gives CASSPPGAGLNQPQHF.